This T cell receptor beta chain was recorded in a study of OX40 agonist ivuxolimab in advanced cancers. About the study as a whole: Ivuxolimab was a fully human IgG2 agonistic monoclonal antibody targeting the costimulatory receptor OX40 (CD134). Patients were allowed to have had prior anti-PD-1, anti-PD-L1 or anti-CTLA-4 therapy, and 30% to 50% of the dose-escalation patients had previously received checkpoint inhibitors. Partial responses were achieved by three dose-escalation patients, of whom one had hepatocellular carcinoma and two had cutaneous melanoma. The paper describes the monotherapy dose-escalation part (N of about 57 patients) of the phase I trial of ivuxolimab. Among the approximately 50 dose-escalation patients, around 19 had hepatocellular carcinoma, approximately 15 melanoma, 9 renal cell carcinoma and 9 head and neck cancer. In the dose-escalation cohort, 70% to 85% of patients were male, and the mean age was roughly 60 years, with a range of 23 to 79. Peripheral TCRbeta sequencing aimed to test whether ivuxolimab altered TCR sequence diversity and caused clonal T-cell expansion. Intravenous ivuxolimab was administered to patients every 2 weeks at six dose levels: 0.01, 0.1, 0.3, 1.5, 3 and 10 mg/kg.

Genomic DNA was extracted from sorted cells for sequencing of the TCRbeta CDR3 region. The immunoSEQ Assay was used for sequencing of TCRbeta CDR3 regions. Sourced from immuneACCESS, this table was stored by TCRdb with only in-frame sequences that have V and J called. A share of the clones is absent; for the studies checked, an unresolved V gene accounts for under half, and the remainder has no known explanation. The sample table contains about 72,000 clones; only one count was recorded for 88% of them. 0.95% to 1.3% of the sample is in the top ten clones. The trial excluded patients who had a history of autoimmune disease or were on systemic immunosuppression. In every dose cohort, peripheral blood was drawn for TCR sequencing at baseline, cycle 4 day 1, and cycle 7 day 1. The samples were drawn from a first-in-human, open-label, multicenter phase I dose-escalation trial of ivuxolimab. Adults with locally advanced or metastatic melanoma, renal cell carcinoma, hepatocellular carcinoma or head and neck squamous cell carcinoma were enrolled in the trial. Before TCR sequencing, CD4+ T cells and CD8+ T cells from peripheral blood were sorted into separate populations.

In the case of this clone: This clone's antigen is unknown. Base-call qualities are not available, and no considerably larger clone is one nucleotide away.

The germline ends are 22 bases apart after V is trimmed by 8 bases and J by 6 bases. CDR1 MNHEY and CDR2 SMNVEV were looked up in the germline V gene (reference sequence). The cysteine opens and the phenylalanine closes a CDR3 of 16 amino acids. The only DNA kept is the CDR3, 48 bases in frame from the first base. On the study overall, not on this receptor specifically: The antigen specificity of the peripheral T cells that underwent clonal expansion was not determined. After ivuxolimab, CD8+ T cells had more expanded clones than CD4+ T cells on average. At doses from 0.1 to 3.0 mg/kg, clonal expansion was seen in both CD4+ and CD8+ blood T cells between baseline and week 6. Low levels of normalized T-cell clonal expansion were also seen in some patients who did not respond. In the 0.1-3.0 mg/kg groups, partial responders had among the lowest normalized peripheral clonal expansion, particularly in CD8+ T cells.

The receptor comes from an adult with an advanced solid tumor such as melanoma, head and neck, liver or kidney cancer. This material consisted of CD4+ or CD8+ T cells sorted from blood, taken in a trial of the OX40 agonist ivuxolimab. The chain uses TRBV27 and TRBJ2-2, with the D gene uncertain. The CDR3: CASPLEHWYGAGELFF. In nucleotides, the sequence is TGTGCCAGCCCGCTAGAGCACTGGTACGGCGCCGGGGAGCTGTTTTTT.